The text below deals with one T cell receptor (beta chain). This CDR3 is built from 13 residues. Trimming took 5 bases from V and 3 from J; bases not matched to a gene: 2. CDR1 and CDR2 from the germline V gene are MNHEY and SMNVEV (reference sequence). This specimen comes from a study of blood T cell repertoires in COVID-19. Methods used by the authors: Estimated nucleated cell counts came from reference gene primer amplification. Assay used: immunoSEQ multiplex PCR; TCRdb lists only in-frame clones, some missing. The DNA gave D and trimming, while V, J and clone size come from that table. Of 450,000 to 500,000 clones listed, approximately 85% are singletons.

This chain joins TRBV27 and TRBJ1-1; TRBD1 aligns across 8 bases. This TCR came from a human donor in a cohort sampled during active COVID-19. The sequenced sample was peripheral blood. CDR3 DNA: TGTGCCAGCAGTACGACAGGGGACACTGAAGCTTTCTTT. Protein: CASSTTGDTEAFF.